The following is a T cell receptor beta chain sequence with its context. The antigen is not known. The sample comes from a study of cytomegalovirus exposure and HLA in healthy donors. The PCR employed 60 Vbeta primers together with 13 Jbeta primers. Sequenced by immunoSEQ multiplex PCR; TCRdb stores in-frame clones only, minus some. The sample lists roughly 200,000 clones, approximately 70% occurring once. General observations from the study: Presence/absence comparisons presumed near-even sequencing depth among donors. Certain sequence variants were highly shared and formed a cluster, and this cluster was likely a sequencing artifact.

The sample comprised PBMCs. This TCR derives from a man aged 35-49 years in good health and CMV-seropositive.

CDR3 sequence (DNA): TGTGCCAGCAGCCAGACAGGGAGTAGCTCCTACGAGCAGTACTTC. It encodes CASSQTGSSSYEQYF. J is TRBJ2-7 and V is TRBV28; TRBD1 aligns across 7 bases. Germline V CDR1 and CDR2: MDHEN, SYDVKM. This CDR3 has 15 amino acids. The V gene end was trimmed by 6 bases and the J gene end by 0 bases; junction bases not matched to a gene: 8.